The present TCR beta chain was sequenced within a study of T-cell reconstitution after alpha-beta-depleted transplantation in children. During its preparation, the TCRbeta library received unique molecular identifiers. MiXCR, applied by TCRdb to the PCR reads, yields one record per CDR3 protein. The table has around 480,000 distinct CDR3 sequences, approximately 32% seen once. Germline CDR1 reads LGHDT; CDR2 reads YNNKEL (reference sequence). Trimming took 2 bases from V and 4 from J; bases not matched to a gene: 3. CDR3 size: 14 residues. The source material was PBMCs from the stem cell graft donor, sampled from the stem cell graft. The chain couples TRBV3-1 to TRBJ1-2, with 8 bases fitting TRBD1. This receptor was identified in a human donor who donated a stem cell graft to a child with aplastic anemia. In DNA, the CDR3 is TGTGCCAGCAGCCAACAGGGGGCTTCCTATGGCTACACCTTC. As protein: CASSQQGASYGYTF.